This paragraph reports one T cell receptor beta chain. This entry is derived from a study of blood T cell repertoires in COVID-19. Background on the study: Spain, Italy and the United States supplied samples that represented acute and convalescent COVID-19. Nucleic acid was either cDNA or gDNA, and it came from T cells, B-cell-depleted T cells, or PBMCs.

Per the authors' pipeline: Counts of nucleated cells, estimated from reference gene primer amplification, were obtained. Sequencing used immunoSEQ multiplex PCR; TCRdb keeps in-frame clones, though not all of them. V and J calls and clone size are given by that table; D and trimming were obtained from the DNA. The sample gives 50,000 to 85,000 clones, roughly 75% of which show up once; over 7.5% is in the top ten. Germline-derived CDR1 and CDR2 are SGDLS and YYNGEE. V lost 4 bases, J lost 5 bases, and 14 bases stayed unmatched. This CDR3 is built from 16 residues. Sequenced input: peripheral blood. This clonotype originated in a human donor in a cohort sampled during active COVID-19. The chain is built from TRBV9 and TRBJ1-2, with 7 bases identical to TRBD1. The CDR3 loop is CASSPIPGTEPYGYTF. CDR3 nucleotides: TGTGCCAGCAGCCCTATCCCCGGGACAGAACCTTATGGCTACACCTTC. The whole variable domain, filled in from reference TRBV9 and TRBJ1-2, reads DSGVTQTPKHLITATGQRVTLRCSPRSGDLSVYWYQQSLDQGLQFLIQYYNGEERAKGNILERFSAQQFPDLHSELNLSSLELGDSALYFCASSPIPGTEPYGYTFGSGTRLTVV.